This T cell receptor beta chain was profiled in a study of cytotoxic CD8 clonotypes in ibrutinib-treated CLL. Findings and caveats of the study: Clonality measured at baseline exceeded age-matched healthy donors, tracking circulating CD8+ T-cell counts.

Clones were read by immunoSEQ multiplex PCR, and TCRdb kept only the in-frame ones, dropping some. The sample consists of over 140,000 clones, around 81% of them appearing once. Trimming took 8 bases from V and 7 from J, leaving 11 bases between them. The germline gives CDR1 MNHEY, CDR2 SVGAGI. The CDR3 sequence is 12 residues long. A note on this clone: Its antigen is currently unknown.

This sequence originates from a human donor with chronic lymphocytic leukemia. Specimen: PBMCs, collected after 36 months of ibrutinib treatment. The chain employs TRBV6-5 and TRBJ1-4; tentative D call: TRBD1 (6 bases). Here the CDR3 DNA reads TGTGCCAGCCGGAGGGGGGGTGAAAAACTGTTTTTT. Translating gives CASRRGGEKLFF.